These 21 T cell receptor beta chains were sequenced from one sample in a study of shared clonotypes between healthy human individuals. The method was immunoSEQ multiplex PCR; TCRdb's version includes in-frame clones alone and lacks a portion of them. This sample has nearly 500,000 clones, with about 79% found just once. The sample comprised PBMCs. The source of these receptors is a woman in her forties in good health. Some clones in this sample may be carry-over from other donors' samples.

This clone was recorded only once. The J gene is TRBJ2-1, the V gene TRBV7-3, with 9 positions matching TRBD2. The CDR3 totals 15 residues. The V segment lost 5 bases and the J segment 4 bases; nucleotides outside the gene matches: 6. Germline CDR1 and CDR2: SGHTA and FQGTGA. The CDR3 region has the DNA TGTGCCAGCAGCGCGACTAGCGGAAAATACAATGAGCAGTTCTTC. Translated, it gives CASSATSGKYNEQFF.

The chain has TRBV28 and TRBJ2-2; 8 bases agree with TRBD1. Looked up from germline, CDR1 is MDHEN and CDR2 is SYDVKM. The CDR3 runs to 14 residues. J gave up 1 base and V 10 bases, and 5 bases lay outside the gene matches. CDR3 DNA sequence: TGTGCCACCAGAGGACAGGGGAACACCGGGGAGCTGTTTTTT. Amino acids: CATRGQGNTGELFF.

The genes are TRBV5-5 and TRBJ2-7, with 15 nucleotides matching TRBD2. Germline V gives CDR1 SGHKS, CDR2 YYEKEE (reference sequence). The CDR3 has 16 residues. V lost 4 bases, J lost 3 bases, and 5 bases stayed unmatched. In nucleotides, the CDR3 is TGTGCCAGCAGCCCGGGACTAGCGGGAGGCCGCTACGAGCAGTACTTC. This translates into CASSPGLAGGRYEQYF. The variable domain in full, completed from reference TRBV5-5 and TRBJ2-7, reads DAGVTQSPTHLIKTRGQQVTLRCSPISGHKSVSWYQQVLGQGPQFIFQYYEKEERGRGNFPDRFSARQFPNYSSELNVNALLLGDSALYLCASSPGLAGGRYEQYFGPGTRLTVT.

The chain employs TRBV5-5 and TRBJ1-3; D is perhaps TRBD1 (5 bases). V lost 5 bases to trimming and J lost 0 bases, with 18 bases between them. CDR3 length equals 17 residues. Germline V gene sequence: CDR1 SGHKS, CDR2 YYEKEE (reference sequence). CDR3 amino acids: CASSSTSHRYSGNTIYF. CDR3 bases: TGTGCCAGCAGTTCTACCTCCCACAGGTACTCTGGAAACACCATATATTTT.

For this clone: A far bigger clonotype differs at one base, so this is likely a read error. Other nucleotide sequences in the sample specify the same CDR3. The chain recombines TRBV29-1 with TRBJ1-1; perhaps TRBD1 as D (5 bases). Germline CDR1 and CDR2: SQVTM and ANQGSEA. The CDR3 has 14 amino acids. CDR3 sequence: CSVASGASNTEAFF. The CDR3 nucleotides are TGCAGCGTTGCCTCCGGGGCGTCGAACACTGAGGCTTTCTTT.

The chain has TRBV10-3 and TRBJ2-1, with 9 nucleotides matching TRBD2. Germline trimming cut 3 bases from V and 6 bases from J; bases unmatched to any gene: 3. Germline V gene sequence: CDR1 ENHRY, CDR2 SYGVKD. The CDR3 spans 14 residues. The CDR3 loop is CAISEAGGLNEQFF. The CDR3 nucleotides are TGTGCCATCAGTGAAGCGGGAGGACTCAATGAGCAGTTCTTC.

The chain joins TRBV18 to TRBJ1-2; TRBD1 aligns across 7 bases. The V gene end was trimmed by 2 bases and the J gene end by 6 bases; junction bases not matched to a gene: 9. The CDR3 consists of 15 residues. Germline V gives CDR1 KGHSH, CDR2 LQKENI. The CDR3 coding sequence is TGTGCCAGCTCACCAATTTTTCGGGACAGCGATGGCTACACCTTC. This gives the protein CASSPIFRDSDGYTF.

Only one count was recorded for this clone. This chain links TRBV5-4 with TRBJ1-2; TRBD1 matches at 8 bases. This CDR3 has 15 amino acids. Germline V gene data show CDR1 as SGHNT and CDR2 as YYREEE (reference sequence). J was trimmed by 4 bases and V by 0 bases; bases with no gene match: 5. In nucleotides, the CDR3 is TGTGCCAGCAGCTTGGCTGGTACAGGGGGCTATGGCTACACCTTC. As protein: CASSLAGTGGYGYTF.

V usage is TRBV29-1 and J usage is TRBJ1-5; no reliable D call. The CDR3 runs 15 residues. Germline V CDR1 and CDR2: SQVTM, ANQGSEA. Trimming shortened V by 4 bases and J by 2 bases, and 15 bases separated the two germline ends. The CDR3 DNA reads TGCAGCGTTGTGGATGGCTACCATGGCAATCAGCCCCAGCATTTT. As protein: CSVVDGYHGNQPQHF.

This clone was seen ten or more times. The chain is built from TRBV30 and TRBJ2-5; no reliable D call. The V and J ends lost 0 bases and 6 bases respectively, with 14 bases between them. Germline-derived CDR1 and CDR2 are GTSNPN and SVGIG (reference sequence). The CDR3 length is 14 residues. CDR3: CAWSVIPGRKTQYF. The CDR3 DNA follows: TGTGCCTGGAGTGTAATTCCCGGCAGGAAGACCCAGTACTTC.

Only a few counts were recorded for this clone. The chain links TRBV4-3 to TRBJ2-2; D unclear. V lost 0 bases and J 9 bases, leaving 8 bases between the germline ends. Germline CDR1 reads LGHNA; CDR2 reads YSLEER. The CDR3 runs to 13 residues. CDR3 residues: CASSQDLGRELFF. CDR3 nucleotide sequence: TGCGCCAGCAGCCAAGATTTAGGCCGGGAGCTGTTTTTT.

The chain employs TRBV2 and TRBJ1-1, with D possibly being TRBD1 (5 bases). The germline gives CDR1 SNHLY, CDR2 FYNNEI. The V end lost 6 bases, the J end lost 5 bases, and 16 bases lay between the germline ends. The CDR3 runs to 14 residues. In nucleotides, the CDR3 is TGTGCCAGCAGGAAAGGGACTAAGGGTACTGAAGCTTTCTTT. Translating it yields CASRKGTKGTEAFF. Together with reference TRBV2 and TRBJ1-1, the CDR3 gives the full variable domain: EPEVTQTPSHQVTQMGQEVILRCVPISNHLYFYWYRQILGQKVEFLVSFYNNEISEKSEIFDDQFSVERPDGSNFTLKIRSTKLEDSAMYFCASRKGTKGTEAFFGQGTRLTVV.

The V call is TRBV6-6, the J call TRBJ2-7; unclear D gene. Germline V gene data show CDR1 as MNHNY and CDR2 as SVGAGI (reference sequence). The V end was cut by 5 bases, the J end by 6 bases, with 8 bases between. The CDR3 spans 11 residues. CDR3 nucleotides: TGTGCCAGCAGTGCCGCCCCCGAGCAGTACTTC. Translating it yields CASSAAPEQYF.

The chain joins TRBV30 to TRBJ1-1; 9 positions agree with TRBD1. The germline V gene encodes CDR1 GTSNPN and CDR2 SVGIG (reference sequence). The CDR3 covers 16 residues. Trimming cost V 5 bases and J 0 bases; bases outside gene matches: 10. In nucleotides, the CDR3 is TGTGCCTGGCGGAAGGGGACAGGGTTGTTGAACACTGAAGCTTTCTTT. Translated, it gives CAWRKGTGLLNTEAFF.

The V call is TRBV18, the J call TRBJ1-2; no clear D gene. CDR1 and CDR2 from the germline V gene are KGHSH and LQKENI. Trimming cost V 3 bases and J 1 base, with 12 bases left between them. This CDR3 comprises 15 residues. CDR3 nucleotide sequence: TGTGCCAGCTCACCGGACGGAAACTTTAACTATGGCTACACCTTC. Translating it yields CASSPDGNFNYGYTF.

With regard to this clone: This sample includes further DNA sequences coding for the same CDR3. The chain uses TRBV28 and TRBJ1-5; D uncertain. The germline V gene encodes CDR1 MDHEN and CDR2 SYDVKM. V lost 6 bases and J lost 4, with 7 bases in between. This CDR3 spans 12 amino acids. The CDR3 bases are TGTGCCAGCAGCCGACCTAATCAGCCCCAGCATTTT. It encodes CASSRPNQPQHF.

Ten or more counts support this clone. V is TRBV11-2 and J is TRBJ2-7; 12 nucleotides align to TRBD2. The CDR3 is 16 residues long. J was trimmed by 0 bases and V by 4 bases; bases with no gene match: 4. Germline V gene sequence: CDR1 SGHAT, CDR2 FQNNGV. The CDR3 is CASSSRLAGVSYEQYF. CDR3 nucleotides: TGTGCCAGCAGCTCGCGACTAGCGGGAGTCTCCTACGAGCAGTACTTC. The full variable domain, completed using reference TRBV11-2 and TRBJ2-7, is EAGVAQSPRYKIIEKRQSVAFWCNPISGHATLYWYQQILGQGPKLLIQFQNNGVVDDSQLPKDRFSAERLKGVDSTLKIQPAKLEDSAVYLCASSSRLAGVSYEQYFGPGTRLTVT.

This clone was observed a few times. The identical CDR3 is also encoded by other nucleotide sequences in the sample. CDR3 in amino acids: CASSLAGRTEAFF. CDR3 DNA sequence: TGTGCCAGCAGCTTAGCAGGGAGGACTGAAGCTTTCTTT. The chain employs TRBV7-9 and TRBJ1-1; D remains ambiguous. The CDR3 contains 13 residues. Trimming shortened V by 0 bases and J by 5 bases, and 7 bases separated the two germline ends. Germline-derived CDR1 and CDR2 are SEHNR and FQNEAQ (reference sequence).

The chain employs TRBV4-2 and TRBJ2-3; TRBD1 aligns across 8 bases. The CDR3 loop spans 16 amino acids. V dropped 0 bases and J dropped 2; count of bases not matched to a gene: 4. Germline CDR1 and CDR2: LGHNA and YNFKEQ. The CDR3 is CASSQEGRGPTDTQYF. The CDR3 DNA follows: TGTGCCAGCAGCCAAGAAGGCAGGGGGCCCACAGATACGCAGTATTTT.

V and J are TRBV11-2 and TRBJ2-3; the match to TRBD2 covers 14 bases. CDR1 SGHAT and CDR2 FQNNGV come from the germline V gene. V lost 2 bases and J lost 2; bases outside the gene matches: 6. The CDR3 has 18 amino acids. The DNA for the CDR3 is TGTGCCAGCAGCTTACTGGGGACTAGCGGGGGCAACACAGATACGCAGTATTTT. This codes for CASSLLGTSGGNTDTQYF.

This clone is a singleton in its sample. The chain recombines TRBV5-6 with TRBJ2-3; 10 nucleotides align to TRBD2. This CDR3 spans 18 amino acids. V shed 0 bases and J 3 bases; nucleotides not matched to a gene: 10. Germline lookup yields CDR1 SGHDT and CDR2 YYEEEE. The CDR3 region is CASSLAASGRARTDTQYF. CDR3 bases: TGTGCCAGCAGCTTGGCGGCCAGCGGGAGGGCCAGGACAGATACGCAGTATTTT.